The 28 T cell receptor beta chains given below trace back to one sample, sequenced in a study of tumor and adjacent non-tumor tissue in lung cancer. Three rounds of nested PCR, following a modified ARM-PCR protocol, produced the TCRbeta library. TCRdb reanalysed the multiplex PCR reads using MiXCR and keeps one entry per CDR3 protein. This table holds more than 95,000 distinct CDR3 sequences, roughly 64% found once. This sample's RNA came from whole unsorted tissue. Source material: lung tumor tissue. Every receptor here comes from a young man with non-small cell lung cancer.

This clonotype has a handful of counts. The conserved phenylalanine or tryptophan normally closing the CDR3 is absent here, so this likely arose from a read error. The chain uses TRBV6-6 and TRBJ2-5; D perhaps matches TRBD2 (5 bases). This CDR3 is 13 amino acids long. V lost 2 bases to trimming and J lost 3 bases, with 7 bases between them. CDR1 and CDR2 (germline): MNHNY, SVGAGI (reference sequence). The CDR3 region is CASSYTREETQYS. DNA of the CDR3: TGTGCCAGCAGTTACACGCGGGAAGAGACCCAGTACTCC.

The CDR3 here is CASSLAPGTANEKLFF. For the CDR3, the DNA is TGCGCCAGCAGCTTGGCACCGGGGACAGCTAATGAAAAACTGTTTTTT. This sequence joins TRBV5-1 and TRBJ1-4; 7 bases fit TRBD1. Germline lookup yields CDR1 SGHRS and CDR2 YFSETQ. This CDR3 has 16 amino acids. Unmatched junction bases numbered 5, after V lost 0 bases and J lost 3 bases.

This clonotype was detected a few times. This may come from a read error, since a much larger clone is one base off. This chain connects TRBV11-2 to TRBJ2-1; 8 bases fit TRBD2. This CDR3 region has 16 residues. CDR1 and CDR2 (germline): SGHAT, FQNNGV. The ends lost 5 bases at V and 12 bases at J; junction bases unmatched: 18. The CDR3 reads CASSPRTGSGIYGQFF. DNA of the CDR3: TGTGCCAGCAGCCCGAGAACAGGTAGCGGGATCTATGGGCAGTTCTTC.

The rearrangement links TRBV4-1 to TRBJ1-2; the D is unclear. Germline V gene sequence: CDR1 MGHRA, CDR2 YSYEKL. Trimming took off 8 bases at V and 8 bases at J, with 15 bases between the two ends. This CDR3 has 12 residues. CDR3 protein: CASQEDQGGYTF. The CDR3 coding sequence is TGCGCCAGCCAAGAAGACCAAGGCGGCTACACCTTC.

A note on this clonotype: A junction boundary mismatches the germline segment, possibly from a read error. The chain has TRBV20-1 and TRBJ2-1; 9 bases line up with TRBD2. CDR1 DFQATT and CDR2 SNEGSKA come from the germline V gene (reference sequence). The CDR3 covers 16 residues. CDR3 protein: CSTNWGREGPYNEQFF. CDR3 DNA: TGCAGTACCAATTGGGGGCGGGAGGGCCCCTACAATGAGCAATTCTTC.

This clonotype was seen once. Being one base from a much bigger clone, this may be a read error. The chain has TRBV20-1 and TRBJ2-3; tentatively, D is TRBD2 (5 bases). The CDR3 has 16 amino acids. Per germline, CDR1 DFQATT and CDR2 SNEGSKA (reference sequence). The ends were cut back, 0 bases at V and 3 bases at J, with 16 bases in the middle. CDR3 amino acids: CSAREASWRVTDTQYF. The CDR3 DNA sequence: TGCAGTGCTAGAGAGGCTAGCTGGAGAGTTACAGATACGCAGTATTTT.

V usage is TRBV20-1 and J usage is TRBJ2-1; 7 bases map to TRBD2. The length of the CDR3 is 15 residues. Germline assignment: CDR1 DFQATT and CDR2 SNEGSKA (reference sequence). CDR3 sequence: CNALTGTNILHEQFF. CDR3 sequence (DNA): TGCAATGCCCTGACCGGGACTAACATTCTCCATGAGCAGTTCTTC.

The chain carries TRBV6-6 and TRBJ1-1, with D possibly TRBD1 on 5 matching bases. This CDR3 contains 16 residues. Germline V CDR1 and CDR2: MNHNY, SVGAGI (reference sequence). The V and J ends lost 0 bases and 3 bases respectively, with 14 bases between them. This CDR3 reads CASSYSNGGPDTEAFF. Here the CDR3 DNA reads TGTGCCAGCAGTTACTCGAACGGGGGACCGGACACTGAAGCTTTCTTT.

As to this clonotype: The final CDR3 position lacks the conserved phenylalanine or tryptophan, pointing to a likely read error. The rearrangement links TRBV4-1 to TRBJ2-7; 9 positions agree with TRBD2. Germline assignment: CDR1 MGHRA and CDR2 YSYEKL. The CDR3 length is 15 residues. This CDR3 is CASSQERGAPYEQYL. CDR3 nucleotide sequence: TGCGCAAGCAGCCAAGAGCGGGGGGCCCCCTACGAGCAGTACTTA.

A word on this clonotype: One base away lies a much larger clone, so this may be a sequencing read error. The CDR3 reads CASSQDLRVGAEEQYF. Written as DNA, the CDR3 is TGCGCCAGCAGCCAAGATCTTCGCGTGGGGGCCGAGGAGCAGTACTTC. This chain links TRBV4-3 with TRBJ2-7, with TRBD1 as a possible D gene (6 bases). Per the germline V gene, CDR1 is LGHNA and CDR2 is YSLEER. The CDR3 is 16 amino acids. Trimming cost V 0 bases and J 7 bases, with 19 bases left between them.

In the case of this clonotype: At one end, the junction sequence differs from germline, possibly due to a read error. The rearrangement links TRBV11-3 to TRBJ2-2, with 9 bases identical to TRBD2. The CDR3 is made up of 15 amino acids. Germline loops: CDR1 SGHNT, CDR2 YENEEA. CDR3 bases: TGTGCCAACAGCAAGATAGCGGGAGATACCGGGGAGCTATTTTTT. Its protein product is CANSKIAGDTGELFF.

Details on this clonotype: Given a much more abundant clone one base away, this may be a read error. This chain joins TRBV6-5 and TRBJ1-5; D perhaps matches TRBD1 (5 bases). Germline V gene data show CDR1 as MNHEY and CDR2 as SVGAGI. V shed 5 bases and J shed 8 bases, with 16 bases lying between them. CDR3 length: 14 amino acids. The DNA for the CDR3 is TGTGCCAGCAGTGCGACAGTAGCAAGGGAGCCCCAGCATTTT. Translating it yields CASSATVAREPQHF.

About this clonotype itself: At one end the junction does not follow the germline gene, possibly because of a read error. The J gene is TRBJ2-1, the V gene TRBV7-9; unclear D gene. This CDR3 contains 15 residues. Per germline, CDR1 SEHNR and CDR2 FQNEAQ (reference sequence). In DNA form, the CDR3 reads TGTGACAGCAGCTTAGAACGGGTCTCCTACAATGAGCAGTTCTTC. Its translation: CDSSLERVSYNEQFF.

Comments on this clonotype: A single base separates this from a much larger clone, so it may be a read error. The CDR3 region has the DNA TGCAGTGCTAGTCATAGTGGCAATCAGCCCCAGAATTTT. It translates to CSASHSGNQPQNF. V is TRBV20-1 and J is TRBJ1-5; D unclear. The CDR3 contains 13 residues. Germline V gene lookup returns CDR1 DFQATT and CDR2 SNEGSKA (reference sequence).

CDR3 sequence reads: CASSFGGDSRHNEQFF. The CDR3 DNA sequence: TGTGCCAGCAGCTTCGGTGGGGACAGTAGGCACAATGAGCAGTTCTTC. This chain connects TRBV7-8 to TRBJ2-1; 7 bases fit TRBD1. Germline CDR1 reads SGHVS; CDR2 reads FQNEAQ. This CDR3 is 16 amino acids long. The ends lost 3 bases at V and 5 bases at J; junction bases unmatched: 10.

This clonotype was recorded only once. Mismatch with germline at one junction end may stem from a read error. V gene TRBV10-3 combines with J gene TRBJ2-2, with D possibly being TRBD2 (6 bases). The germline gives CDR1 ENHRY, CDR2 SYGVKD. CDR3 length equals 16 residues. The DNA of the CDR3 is TGTGCCATTCCTAGTAGGGGACGGGGGAACACCGGGGAGCTCTTTTTT. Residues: CAIPSRGRGNTGELFF.

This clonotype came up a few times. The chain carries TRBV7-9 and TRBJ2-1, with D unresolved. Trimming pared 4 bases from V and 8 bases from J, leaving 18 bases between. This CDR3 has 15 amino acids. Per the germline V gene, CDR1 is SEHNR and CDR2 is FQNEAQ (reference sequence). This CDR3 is CASSSTSQAMDEQFF. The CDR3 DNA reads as TGTGCCAGCAGCTCGACGAGCCAGGCTATGGATGAGCAGTTCTTC.

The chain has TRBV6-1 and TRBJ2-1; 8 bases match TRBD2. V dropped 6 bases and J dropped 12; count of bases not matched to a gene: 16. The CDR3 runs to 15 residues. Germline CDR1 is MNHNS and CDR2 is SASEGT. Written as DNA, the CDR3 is TGTGCCAGCAGCCAGGGGCGGGGGGATGGGAATAGGCAGTTCTTC. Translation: CASSQGRGDGNRQFF.

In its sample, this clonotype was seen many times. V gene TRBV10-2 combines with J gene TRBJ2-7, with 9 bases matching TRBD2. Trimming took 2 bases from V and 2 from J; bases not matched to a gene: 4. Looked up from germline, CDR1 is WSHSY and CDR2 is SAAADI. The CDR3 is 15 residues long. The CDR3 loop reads CASSEILAGTYEQYF. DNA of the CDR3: TGCGCCAGCAGTGAGATCCTAGCGGGGACCTACGAGCAGTACTTC.

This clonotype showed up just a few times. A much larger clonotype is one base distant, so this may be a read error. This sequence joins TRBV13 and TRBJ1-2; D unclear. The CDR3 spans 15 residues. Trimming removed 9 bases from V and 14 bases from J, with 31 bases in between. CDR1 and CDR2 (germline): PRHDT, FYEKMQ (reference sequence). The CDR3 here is CARSVRYGSPMTWTF. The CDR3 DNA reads TGTGCCAGGAGCGTCCGGTACGGGAGCCCTATGACGTGGACCTTC. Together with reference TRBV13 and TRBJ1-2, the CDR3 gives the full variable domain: AAGVIQSPRHLIKEKRETATLKCYPIPRHDTVYWYQQGPGQDPQFLISFYEKMQSDKGSIPDRFSAQQFSDYHSELNMSSLELGDSALYFCARSVRYGSPMTWTFGSGTRLTVV.

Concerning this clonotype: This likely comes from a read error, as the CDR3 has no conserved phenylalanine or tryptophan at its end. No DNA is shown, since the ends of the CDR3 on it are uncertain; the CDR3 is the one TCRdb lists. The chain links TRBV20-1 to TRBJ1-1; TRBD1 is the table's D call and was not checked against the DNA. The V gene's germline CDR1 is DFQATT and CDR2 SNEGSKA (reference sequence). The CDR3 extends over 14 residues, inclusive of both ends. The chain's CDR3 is CSVRFLGGAVEASY.

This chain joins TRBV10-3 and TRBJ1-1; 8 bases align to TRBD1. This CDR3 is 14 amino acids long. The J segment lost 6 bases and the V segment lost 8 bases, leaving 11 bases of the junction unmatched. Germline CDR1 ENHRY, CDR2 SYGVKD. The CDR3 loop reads CAIWDRQGDSEAFF. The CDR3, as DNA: TGTGCCATCTGGGACAGGCAGGGCGACTCTGAAGCTTTCTTT.

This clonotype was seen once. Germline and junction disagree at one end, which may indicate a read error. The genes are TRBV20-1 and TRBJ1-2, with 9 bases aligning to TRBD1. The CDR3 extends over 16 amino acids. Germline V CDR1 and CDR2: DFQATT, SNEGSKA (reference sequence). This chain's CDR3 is CSAQKPGQGVNYGNTF. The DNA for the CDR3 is TGCAGTGCCCAGAAACCGGGACAGGGTGTTAACTATGGCAACACCTTC.

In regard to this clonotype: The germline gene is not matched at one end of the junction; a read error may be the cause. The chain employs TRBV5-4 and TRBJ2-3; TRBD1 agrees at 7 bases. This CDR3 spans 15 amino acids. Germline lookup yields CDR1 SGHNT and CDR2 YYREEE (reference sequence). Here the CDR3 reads CTISLRRQGADTQYF. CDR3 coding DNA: TGCACCATCAGCTTGAGGCGACAGGGTGCAGATACGCAGTATTTT.

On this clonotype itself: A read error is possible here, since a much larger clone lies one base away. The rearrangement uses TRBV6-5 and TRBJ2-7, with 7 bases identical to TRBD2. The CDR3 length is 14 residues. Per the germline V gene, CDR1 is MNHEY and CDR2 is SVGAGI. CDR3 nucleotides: TGTGTCAGCAGTGGGAGGGGCCCCCCCTACGAGCAGTACTTC. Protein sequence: CVSSGRGPPYEQYF.

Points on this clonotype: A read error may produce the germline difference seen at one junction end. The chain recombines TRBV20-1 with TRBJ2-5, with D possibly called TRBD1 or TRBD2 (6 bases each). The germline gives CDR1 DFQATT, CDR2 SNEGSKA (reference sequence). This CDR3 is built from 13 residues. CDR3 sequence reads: CSARVGGRETQCF. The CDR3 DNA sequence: TGCAGTGCGAGAGTGGGGGGCAGGGAAACCCAGTGCTTC.

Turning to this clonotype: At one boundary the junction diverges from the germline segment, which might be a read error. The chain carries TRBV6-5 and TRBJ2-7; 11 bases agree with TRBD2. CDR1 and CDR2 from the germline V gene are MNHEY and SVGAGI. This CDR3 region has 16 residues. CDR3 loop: CASNYTTSGIPYEQYF. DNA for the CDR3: TGTGCCAGCAATTACACGACTAGCGGGATCCCCTACGAGCAGTACTTC.

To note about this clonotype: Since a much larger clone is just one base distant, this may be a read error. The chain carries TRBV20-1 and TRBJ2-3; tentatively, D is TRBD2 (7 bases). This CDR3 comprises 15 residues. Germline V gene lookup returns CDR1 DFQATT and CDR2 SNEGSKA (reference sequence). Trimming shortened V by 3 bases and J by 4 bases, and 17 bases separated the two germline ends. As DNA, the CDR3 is TGCAGTGCTAGTGATCGCGGGGGCAGCTCAGATACGCAGTATTTT. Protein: CSASDRGGSSDTQYF.